Below are 15 T cell receptor beta chains sequenced from a single sample in a study of molecular identifiers for immune sequencing clone quantification. TCRdb redid the calling of the PCR reads with MiXCR, one entry per CDR3 protein. Of around 480,000 distinct CDR3 sequences in the sample, around 23% are singletons; the top ten hold around 0.79%. Sequencing was done on a sample of naive CD8+ T cells from blood, with Jurkat cell RNA spiked in. Subset of the sample: FACS-sorted CD8+CD4-CCR7+CD45RA+ naive T cells. All receptors derive from a human donor in good health. Some libraries in this study had Jurkat cell RNA spiked in.

The chain employs TRBV5-1 and TRBJ2-7; no clear D gene. Deletions cut 0 bases from V and 3 bases from J, with 16 bases between. This CDR3 region has 16 residues. Per germline, CDR1 SGHRS and CDR2 YFSETQ. The CDR3 region is CASSLAPRALHYEQYF. DNA for the CDR3: TGCGCCAGCAGCTTGGCCCCACGTGCTCTCCACTACGAGCAGTACTTC.

Ten or more counts support this clonotype. The genes are TRBV5-6 and TRBJ1-6, with no clear D. Germline V gives CDR1 SGHDT, CDR2 YYEEEE. V lost 4 bases and J 9 bases, leaving 14 bases between the germline ends. The CDR3 has 14 residues. The CDR3 sequence is CASSPGVTFSPLHF. CDR3 sequence (DNA): TGTGCCAGCAGCCCTGGTGTGACTTTTTCACCCCTCCACTTT.

This clonotype showed up just a few times. The V and J genes are TRBV4-1 and TRBJ1-4, with TRBD1 as a possible D gene (6 bases). The CDR3 loop spans 17 amino acids. Trimming removed 1 base at V and 3 bases at J, with 15 bases between. Germline V gene data show CDR1 as MGHRA and CDR2 as YSYEKL. The CDR3 sequence: CASSQGGRGGANEKLFF. In DNA, the CDR3 is TGCGCCAGCAGCCAAGGGGGGCGCGGGGGGGCTAATGAAAAACTGTTTTTT.

As concerns this clonotype: This may be a read error, as it is one base from a much larger clone. The V call is TRBV30, the J call TRBJ1-4; D remains ambiguous. Germline V lookup: CDR1 GTSNPN, CDR2 SVGIG (reference sequence). Deletions cut 5 bases from V and 6 bases from J, with 10 bases between. This CDR3 has 12 amino acids. CDR3 coding DNA: TGTGCCTGGGGCACTGGTGATGAAAAACTGTTTTTT. Translated: CAWGTGDEKLFF.

The chain joins TRBV12-5 to TRBJ2-1; TRBD1 or TRBD2 may be the D gene (5 bases each). This CDR3 region has 13 residues. The V end was cut by 2 bases, the J end by 8 bases, with 10 bases between. Germline CDR1 and CDR2: LGHNT and FRNRAP. DNA for the CDR3: TGTGCTAGTGGTTTGTTACGGGGCGATGAGCAGTTCTTC. It specifies CASGLLRGDEQFF.

The CDR3 region is CAINRGMTGNTIYF. The CDR3 nucleotides are TGTGCCATTAACAGGGGGATGACTGGAAACACCATATATTTT. The chain has TRBV28 and TRBJ1-3; 8 nucleotides agree with TRBD1. The CDR3 is made up of 14 amino acids. CDR1 MDHEN and CDR2 SYDVKM come from the germline V gene. V lost 10 bases, J lost 2 bases, and 7 bases stayed unmatched. Variable domain in full (rest from reference TRBV28 and TRBJ1-3): DVKVTQSSRYLVKRTGEKVFLECVQDMDHENMFWYRQDPGLGLRLIYFSYDVKMKEKGDIPEGYSVSREKKERFSLILESASTNQTSMYLCAINRGMTGNTIYFGEGSWLTVV.

In this sample, this clonotype turned up once. A read error may explain this, as a much larger clone is one base away. This chain connects TRBV7-7 to TRBJ2-3; D is tentatively TRBD1 or TRBD2 (5 bases each). The CDR3 spans 15 residues. Germline V lookup: CDR1 SSHAT, CDR2 FNYEAQ (reference sequence). In nucleotides, the CDR3 is TGTGCTAGCAGCTATAGAGGGGCTAGCACAGATACGCAGTATTTT. Protein: CASSYRGASTDTQYF.

Concerning this clonotype: A much larger clone differs from this one at a single base, so this may be a read error. The conserved phenylalanine or tryptophan normally closing the CDR3 is absent here, so this likely arose from a read error. V is TRBV28 and J is TRBJ2-4; the D gene is possibly TRBD1 (5 bases). Germline V gene lookup returns CDR1 MDHEN and CDR2 SYDVKM. This CDR3 spans 15 amino acids. V gave up 6 bases and J gave up 0 bases, with 12 bases separating them. The CDR3 DNA reads as TGTGCCAGCAGCCCTGGGGCTCTAGCCAAAAACATTCAGTACCTC. Its translation is CASSPGALAKNIQYL.

V gene TRBV5-1 combines with J gene TRBJ2-5; maybe TRBD2 (6 bases). V lost 2 bases and J 4 bases, leaving 12 bases between the germline ends. CDR1 is SGHRS, CDR2 YFSETQ, per germline. The CDR3 totals 14 residues. The CDR3 nucleotides read TGCGCCAGCAGCTTCGTCCGGGGGATAGAGACCCAGTACTTC. It is translated as CASSFVRGIETQYF.

In regard to this clonotype: With a much larger clone just one base away, this may be a read error. The V and J genes are TRBV19 and TRBJ1-5; maybe TRBD1 (6 bases). CDR3 size: 15 residues. The germline V and J ends were trimmed by 0 bases and 2 bases, with 8 bases remaining between them. In germline, CDR1 is LNHDA, CDR2 SQIVND (reference sequence). The CDR3 protein is CASSIEGARNQPQHF. The CDR3 DNA reads as TGTGCCAGTAGTATAGAGGGGGCTCGCAATCAGCCCCAGCATTTT.

Worth noting for this clonotype: A much larger clone differs from this one at a single base, so this may be a read error. The V and J genes are TRBV4-3 and TRBJ2-3, with D uncertain. Germline values: CDR1 LGHNA, CDR2 YSLEER. The CDR3 length is 14 residues. The CDR3 here is CASRQSSSTDTQYF. CDR3 DNA sequence: TGCGCCAGCCGCCAGAGTTCTAGCACAGATACGCAGTATTTT.

To note about this clonotype: A much larger clonotype is one base distant, so this may be a read error. This rearrangement joins TRBV9 to TRBJ2-1; D remains unclear. Trimming removed 4 bases from V and 3 bases from J, with 5 bases in between. The CDR3 sequence is 12 residues long. Germline values: CDR1 SGDLS, CDR2 YYNGEE. CDR3 loop: CASSTDYNEQFF. The CDR3 DNA follows: TGTGCCAGCAGCACCGACTACAATGAGCAGTTCTTC. Combining the CDR3 with reference TRBV9 and TRBJ2-1 gives the whole variable domain DSGVTQTPKHLITATGQRVTLRCSPRSGDLSVYWYQQSLDQGLQFLIQYYNGEERAKGNILERFSAQQFPDLHSELNLSSLELGDSALYFCASSTDYNEQFFGPGTRLTVL.

On this clonotype itself: Germline and junction disagree at one end, which may indicate a read error. The chain joins TRBV7-9 to TRBJ2-1; tentatively, D is TRBD2 (6 bases). The CDR3 is 13 residues long. Looked up from germline, CDR1 is SEHNR and CDR2 is FQNEAQ (reference sequence). CDR3 amino acids: CTSRHGGRDEQFF. The CDR3 bases are TGTACCAGCCGACACGGAGGGCGCGATGAGCAGTTCTTC.

This clonotype was seen ten or more times. The chain is built from TRBV27 and TRBJ2-1; 7 bases align to TRBD1. The CDR3 loop spans 14 amino acids. Trimming cost V 2 bases and J 5 bases; bases outside gene matches: 3. The germline V gene encodes CDR1 MNHEY and CDR2 SMNVEV (reference sequence). The CDR3 sequence: CASSLEGADNEQFF. The CDR3 nucleotides read TGTGCCAGCAGTTTAGAGGGGGCAGACAATGAGCAGTTCTTC.

The chain employs TRBV19 and TRBJ2-7, with TRBD1 identical over 8 bases. There are 16 residues in the CDR3. Germline values: CDR1 LNHDA, CDR2 SQIVND (reference sequence). The V gene end was trimmed by 4 bases and the J gene end by 0 bases; junction bases not matched to a gene: 8. CDR3 residues: CASSTAWDRTSYEQYF. In DNA, the CDR3 is TGTGCCAGTAGTACAGCCTGGGACAGGACCTCCTACGAGCAGTACTTC. Filled out from reference TRBV19 and TRBJ2-7, the complete variable domain reads DGGITQSPKYLFRKEGQNVTLSCEQNLNHDAMYWYRQDPGQGLRLIYYSQIVNDFQKGDIAEGYSVSREKKESFPLTVTSAQKNPTAFYLCASSTAWDRTSYEQYFGPGTRLTVT.